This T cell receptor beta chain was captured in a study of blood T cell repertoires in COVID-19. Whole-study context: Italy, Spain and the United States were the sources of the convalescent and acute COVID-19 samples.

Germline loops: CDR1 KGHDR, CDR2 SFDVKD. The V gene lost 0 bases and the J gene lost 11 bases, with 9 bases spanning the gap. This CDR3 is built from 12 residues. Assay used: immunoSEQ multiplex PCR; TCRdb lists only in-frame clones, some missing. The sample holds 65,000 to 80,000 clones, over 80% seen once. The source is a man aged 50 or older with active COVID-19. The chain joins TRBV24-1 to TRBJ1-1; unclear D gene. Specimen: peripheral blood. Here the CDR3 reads CATSDLYSGAFF. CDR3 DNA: TGTGCCACCAGTGATTTGTACAGCGGGGCTTTCTTT.